This T cell receptor (beta chain) was recorded in a study of T cell responses to AZD1222 COVID-19 vaccine. On this clone itself: Its antigen is as yet unknown.

Clones were sequenced by immunoSEQ multiplex PCR, and TCRdb holds only the in-frame ones, with some missing. The sample includes around 160,000 clones, around 88% seen only once; the top ten take more than 12%. Study findings and constraints: Donors, mostly white British, included more females; clonal diversity was possibly underestimated. Following two doses of AZD1222, Spike-specific TCR breadth and depth rose. Among spike-specific TCRs, nearly half reportedly target unmutated variant regions. CD4 TCRs associated with vaccination spanned spike, dominating at 160-218 and 743-854.

V shed 5 bases, J shed 2 bases, and the junction held 5 bases outside the gene matches. Per germline, CDR1 LNHDA and CDR2 SQIVND (reference sequence). The CDR3 loop spans 15 amino acids. Sequenced material: peripheral blood, taken on day 0 of AZD1222 vaccination. This clonotype was obtained from an adult in good health. The chain is built from TRBV19 and TRBJ1-3, with TRBD1 matching 8 bases. The CDR3 coding sequence is TGTGCCAGTAGTTCAGGACAGGGTGCTGGAAACACCATATATTTT. The encoded protein is CASSSGQGAGNTIYF.